This is a list of T cell receptor beta chains from one sample in a study of CD8 T cells in ankylosing spondylitis. TCRdb independently ran MiXCR on the 5' RACE reads; one entry per CDR3 protein. The sample has over 25,000 distinct CDR3 sequences, 7.9% seen once. Sequencing input: blood. These TCRs come from a male donor with ankylosing spondylitis or in good health (not recorded which). The CDR3 runs from the conserved cysteine through the conserved F or W. A D gene is named only where the DNA matches it firmly. Only some rows state a clone size, as once, few, many or a class for expanded clones.

d_gene	abundance	v_gene	j_gene	CDR3nt	CDR3aa
TRBD1	-	TRBV29-1	TRBJ2-3	TGCAGCGACGGACAGGTTGGGTCAGATACGCAGTATTTT	CSDGQVGSDTQYF
TRBD1	few	TRBV5-1	TRBJ2-4	TGCGCCAGCAGCTACTCCGGGACAGGGGCAGCAGAAGCCAAAAACATTCAGTACTTC	CASSYSGTGAAEAKNIQYF
-	-	TRBV11-3	TRBJ2-1	TGTGCCAGCAGCTCCAGAGCAGGGCTGGATGAGCAGTTCTTC	CASSSRAGLDEQFF
-	few	TRBV27	TRBJ2-3	TGTGCCAGCAGGGGACATACGGATCCAGATACGCAGTATTTT	CASRGHTDPDTQYF
-	many	TRBV5-1	TRBJ2-3	TGCGCCAGCAGCTTTTCAGCATCTAGCACAGATACGCAGTATTTT	CASSFSASSTDTQYF
-	-	TRBV10-3	TRBJ2-5	TGTGCCATCAGTGAGAGGAGTAGCGGCCAAGAGACCCAGTACTTC	CAISERSSGQETQYF
-	many	TRBV18	TRBJ1-1	TGTGCCAGCTCACCAGAATCAGGCACTGAAGCTTTCTTT	CASSPESGTEAFF
-	many	TRBV7-2	TRBJ2-1	TGTGCCAGCAGCTTAGCTTCCGGGCCACCTTACAATGAGCAGTTCTTC	CASSLASGPPYNEQFF
-	few	TRBV12-3/TRBV12-4	TRBJ1-2	TGTGCCAGCAGTCCGACATACTATGGCTACACCTTC	CASSPTYYGYTF
TRBD2	many	TRBV7-9	TRBJ2-1	TGTGCCAGCAGCCCACTAGCGGGATCCTACAATGAGCAGTTCTTC	CASSPLAGSYNEQFF
-	-	TRBV7-2	TRBJ2-1	TGTGCCAGCAGCCGGGACTTCTCTGGTGAGCAGTTCTTC	CASSRDFSGEQFF
TRBD1	few	TRBV11-2	TRBJ1-4	TGTGCCAGCTACAGGGGTTATAATGAAAAACTGTTTTTT	CASYRGYNEKLFF
TRBD1	many	TRBV20-1	TRBJ2-7	TGCAGTGGAGGGGGCGCAAGCTACGAGCAGTACTTC	CSGGGASYEQYF
TRBD1	-	TRBV6-2/TRBV6-3	TRBJ2-2	TGTGCCAGCAGCCCGGGGACAGTTGCCGGGGAGCTGTTTTTT	CASSPGTVAGELFF
TRBD1	-	TRBV20-1	TRBJ2-2	TGCAGTGCTAGGCAGGGGGCGGGCACCGGGGAGCTGTTTTTT	CSARQGAGTGELFF
-	many	TRBV7-2	TRBJ1-6	TGTGCCAGCAGCTCGCTCGGGGGGACTACGACACCCCTCCACTTT	CASSSLGGTTTPLHF
TRBD2	-	TRBV7-8	TRBJ2-2	TGTGCCAGCAGACGAGAGCGGGGGGGCCCCGGGGAGCTGTTTTTT	CASRRERGGPGELFF
TRBD1	many	TRBV28	TRBJ1-5	TGTGCCAGCAGTTTAACCAGGGGGAATCAGCCCCAGCATTTT	CASSLTRGNQPQHF
-	-	TRBV4-3	TRBJ2-2	TGCGCCAGCAGCCAAGATGTACGGATAAGGAACACCGGGGAGCTGTTTTTT	CASSQDVRIRNTGELFF
-	few	TRBV5-6	TRBJ1-1	TGTGCCAGCAGCCTGTCCGGGACAATCGCTTTCTTT	CASSLSGTIAFF
-	many	TRBV7-3	TRBJ2-1	TGTGCCAGCAGCTTATTGCCAGGGAACAATGAGCAGTTCTTC	CASSLLPGNNEQFF
TRBD2	few	TRBV7-2	TRBJ2-3	TGTGCCAGCAGCTTAGGGCCAATGACTAGCGGGAGCCCAGATACGCAGTATTTT	CASSLGPMTSGSPDTQYF
-	many	TRBV6-4	TRBJ1-1	TGTGCCAGCAGTGACTCCGACCTGGCTGAAGCTTTCTTT	CASSDSDLAEAFF
-	-	TRBV4-1	TRBJ2-5	TGCGCCAGCAGTCAAGAAAAAGAGACCCAGTACTTC	CASSQEKETQYF
-	-	TRBV12-2	TRBJ1-2	TGTGCAAGTGTGGGCGACTATGGCTACACCTTC	CASVGDYGYTF
-	many	TRBV6-4	TRBJ2-1	TGTGCCAGCAGTGACTATTGGGCGGGTTCCTACAATGAGCAGTTCTTC	CASSDYWAGSYNEQFF
-	medium-sized	TRBV7-2	TRBJ1-2	TGTGCCAGCAGCTTAAGGGATCTAGCTAACTATGGCTACACCTTC	CASSLRDLANYGYTF
TRBD1	-	TRBV5-1	TRBJ2-1	TGCGCCAGCAGCTTGGTGGGACAGGGCTACAATGAGCAGTTCTTC	CASSLVGQGYNEQFF
TRBD2	many	TRBV7-6	TRBJ2-7	TGTGCCAGCAGCCCGACCGGGACTAGCGGGGCCTACGAGCAGTACTTC	CASSPTGTSGAYEQYF
TRBD1	-	TRBV18	TRBJ1-4	TGTGCCAGCTCACCATCCGGGACAGGGAATGAAAAACTGTTTTTT	CASSPSGTGNEKLFF
TRBD2	-	TRBV7-9	TRBJ2-2	TGTGCCAGCAGCTTAGAGGGACTAGGAGGGCCCGGGGAGCTGTTTTTT	CASSLEGLGGPGELFF
-	-	TRBV28	TRBJ1-1	TGTGCCAGCAGTTTTGGGGGCTATAGGGAGGGTACTGAAGCTTTCTTT	CASSFGGYREGTEAFF
TRBD1	many	TRBV29-1	TRBJ1-2	TGCAGCGTTGGGACAGGGAGGACTTACACCTTC	CSVGTGRTYTF
-	-	TRBV18	TRBJ2-1	TGTGCCAGCTCATCGACTAGGCATGAGCAGTTCTTC	CASSSTRHEQFF
TRBD1	many	TRBV29-1	TRBJ2-7	TGCAGCGTTGAGGGACAGTCCTACGAGCAGTACTTC	CSVEGQSYEQYF
TRBD2	few	TRBV29-1	TRBJ2-5	TGCAGCGTAGGAGCGGGAGGGCAAGAGACCCAGTACTTC	CSVGAGGQETQYF
-	few	TRBV6-5	TRBJ2-5	TGTGCCAGCAGTCAACTTGGCTGGGAGACCCAGTACTTC	CASSQLGWETQYF
-	few	TRBV28	TRBJ1-5	TGTGCCAGCAGATCCCCCCATCAGCCCCAGCATTTT	CASRSPHQPQHF
-	medium-sized	TRBV5-1	TRBJ2-2	TGCGCCAGCAGTCGGGACGTTAACACCGGGGAGCTGTTTTTT	CASSRDVNTGELFF
TRBD2	few	TRBV9	TRBJ2-1	TGTGCCAGCAGCGTTTCCAGCGGGAGTTTTAATGAGCAGTTCTTC	CASSVSSGSFNEQFF
-	many	TRBV5-1	TRBJ2-1	TGCGCCAGCAGCCCATCTCTTAATGAGCAGTTCTTC	CASSPSLNEQFF
-	many	TRBV12-3/TRBV12-4	TRBJ2-1	TGTGCCAGCAGTTTATACGGAAATGAGCAGTTCTTC	CASSLYGNEQFF
-	-	TRBV24-1	TRBJ2-1	TGTGCCACCAGTGATTTGAATGAGCAGTTCTTC	CATSDLNEQFF
-	-	TRBV5-1	TRBJ2-3	TGCGCCAGCAGCTTGATGACAGGAGAAGTCCCAGATACGCAGTATTTT	CASSLMTGEVPDTQYF
-	few	TRBV7-3	TRBJ2-2	TGTGCCAGCAGCTTCGGCGTAGGGACCGGGGAGCTGTTTTTT	CASSFGVGTGELFF
-	few	TRBV15	TRBJ2-3	TGTGCCACCAGCTCAAAGACGGGTATCGGCTACACAGATACGCAGTATTTT	CATSSKTGIGYTDTQYF
-	-	TRBV28	TRBJ2-5	TGTGCCAGCAGTTTTGCCCCCTACAATCTTAGGGGAGAGACCCAGTACTTC	CASSFAPYNLRGETQYF
TRBD2	few	TRBV4-3	TRBJ2-5	TGCGCCAGCAGCCAAGATGTTCTAGCGGGAGGGGCCGGGGAGACCCAGTACTTC	CASSQDVLAGGAGETQYF
-	-	TRBV27	TRBJ2-3	TGTGCCAGCAGCCACGGGGCAGATACGCAGTATTTT	CASSHGADTQYF
TRBD2	few	TRBV7-2	TRBJ2-1	TGTGCCAGCAGCTTACGGCGGGGGGGCACCAACAATGAGCAGTTCTTC	CASSLRRGGTNNEQFF
TRBD1	few	TRBV11-2	TRBJ2-3	TGTGCCAGCAGCTTAGGGGCAGGGGGCGTAGATACGCAGTATTTT	CASSLGAGGVDTQYF
-	few	TRBV28	TRBJ2-1	TGTGCCAGCAGCCCACCTGGGTACAATGAGCAGTTCTTC	CASSPPGYNEQFF
TRBD1	few	TRBV12-3/TRBV12-4	TRBJ2-3	TGTGCCAGCAGTCCCGCACAGGGGGGCACAGATACGCAGTATTTT	CASSPAQGGTDTQYF
-	-	TRBV7-9	TRBJ2-2	TGTGCCAGCAGCTTAGCAGGGGGAGATACCGGGGAGCTGTTTTTT	CASSLAGGDTGELFF
-	few	TRBV12-5	TRBJ2-3	TGTGCTAGTGGGGCCGCAGGACCCACAGATACGCAGTATTTT	CASGAAGPTDTQYF
-	few	TRBV2	TRBJ2-5	TGTGCCAGCAGTGAGAGCAGGGTGGAGACCCAGTACTTC	CASSESRVETQYF
-	-	TRBV20-1	TRBJ2-3	TGCAGTGCTAGTGGGGTTCCGAGAAGGGGGAGGAGTGATACGCAGTATTTT	CSASGVPRRGRSDTQYF